The sequence of this TCR beta chain was determined in a study of early stage breast cancer tumors. This table comes from immunoSEQ multiplex PCR, and its TCRdb copy is limited to in-frame clones, with some not included. The profile shows about 69,000 clones, more than 70% of them singletons. Study-level results: Functional markers like CD4, CD8 and FOXP3 were missed in bulk sequencing. Commonly generated sequences made up most enriched TCRB sequences shared between patients.

A remark on this clone: Antigen specificity is unknown.

Germline V gives CDR1 SGHNT, CDR2 YYREEE (reference sequence). This CDR3 is 15 amino acids long. V lost 4 bases and J 2 bases, leaving 14 bases between the germline ends. Sequenced sample: blood. The receptor was isolated from a person in their forties with breast cancer. The genes are TRBV5-4 and TRBJ2-3; D remains unclear. CDR3: CASSPEHSLTDTQYF. In DNA, the CDR3 is TGTGCCAGCAGCCCAGAGCACAGCCTCACAGATACGCAGTATTTT.